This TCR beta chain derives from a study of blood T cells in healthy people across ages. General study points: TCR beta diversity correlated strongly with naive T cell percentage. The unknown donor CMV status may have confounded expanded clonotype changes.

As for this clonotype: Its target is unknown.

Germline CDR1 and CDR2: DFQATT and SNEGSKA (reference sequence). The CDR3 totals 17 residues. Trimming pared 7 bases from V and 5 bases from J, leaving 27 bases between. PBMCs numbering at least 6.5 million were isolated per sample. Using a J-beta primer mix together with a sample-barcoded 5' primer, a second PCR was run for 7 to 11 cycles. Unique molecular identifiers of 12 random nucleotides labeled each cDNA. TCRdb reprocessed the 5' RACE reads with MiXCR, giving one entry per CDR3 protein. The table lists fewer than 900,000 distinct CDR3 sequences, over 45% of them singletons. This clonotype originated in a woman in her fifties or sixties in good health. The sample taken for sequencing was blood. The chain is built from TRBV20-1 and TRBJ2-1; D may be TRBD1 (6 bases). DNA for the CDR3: TGCAGTGGTAGTAGCTGGCAGGGGCAGAACCCCAACAATGAGCAGTTCTTC. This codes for CSGSSWQGQNPNNEQFF.